These 3 T cell receptor beta chains share one sample of origin, sequenced in a study of blood T cell repertoires in COVID-19. Some clones are missing from TCRdb's copy, which holds only in-frame ones; the method was immunoSEQ multiplex PCR. The repertoire consists of fewer than 700,000 clones, with less than 90% occurring once and the leading ten covering about 8.2%. The sample taken for sequencing was peripheral blood. The receptors shown here come from a woman between 50 and 59 years old with COVID-19, enrolled during active disease.

This chain connects TRBV2 to TRBJ2-2, with TRBD2 as a possible D gene (6 bases). The ends were cut back, 11 bases at V and 7 bases at J, with 17 bases in the middle. This CDR3 spans 13 amino acids. From germline, CDR1 is SNHLY and CDR2 FYNNEI. CDR3 nucleotide sequence: TGTGCCGGGGGGACCACCGGCGGCGGGGAGCTGTTTTTT. It translates to CAGGTTGGGELFF.

The V and J genes are TRBV12-5 and TRBJ2-3; 8 positions match TRBD2. Losses at the gene ends were 5 bases for V and 2 bases for J; bases not matched to a gene: 9. The CDR3 loop spans 16 amino acids. The germline gives CDR1 LGHNT, CDR2 FRNRAP. The CDR3 nucleotides read TGTGCTAGTGGTCAGAGGGGAGCGGGGGACACAGATACGCAGTATTTT. Translated, it gives CASGQRGAGDTDTQYF.

The chain links TRBV11-2 to TRBJ1-6; D unclear. The CDR3 runs 12 residues. Germline values: CDR1 SGHAT, CDR2 FQNNGV. Trimming left V 5 bases short and J 9 bases short, with 8 bases between. CDR3 coding DNA: TGTGCCAGCAGCCCACAAAGTTCACCCCTCCACTTT. Encoded protein: CASSPQSSPLHF.